This T cell receptor beta chain was profiled in a study of blood T cell repertoires in COVID-19 (dated by TCRdb to about 2020). Context from the whole study: Samples covering the acute and convalescent phases of COVID-19 were provided by collaborators in the United States, Italy and Spain. The material from the prospective study consisted of cDNA or gDNA derived from T cells, B-cell-depleted T cells, or PBMCs. Deeply sampled blood TCRbeta repertoires from subjects exposed to, actively infected with, or recovered from COVID-19 were included in the dataset. A freely available public database, intended as a resource for researchers studying the immune response to SARS-CoV-2, is where the repertoires were released. Samples were obtained from the ongoing ImmuneRACE study (first 160 participants) and from over 1,000 subjects provided by 6 global collaborators. A de-identified subject ID, COVID-19 status, age in years and sex were almost always included in the sample metadata. Where available, HLA class I and class II types were obtained from metadata supplied by the sample provider rather than from assay-based typing.

The immunoSEQ Assay, a bias-controlled multiplex PCR, was used to amplify TCRbeta CDR3 regions from genomic DNA. As for the original processing: The number of nucleated cells in each sample was estimated from the amplification of reference gene primers within the assay. To quantify the absolute abundance of each unique TCRbeta CDR3 rearrangement, sequence reads were collapsed and filtered. For each sample, productive Simpson clonality was calculated by taking the square root of Simpson's diversity index across productive rearrangements. This is the immuneACCESS table as TCRdb keeps it, with only in-frame sequences that have V and J called. A part of the clones is gone; compared with another copy, unresolved V genes explain less than half, and the rest is unexplained. The V and J calls and clone size were taken over from that table, and D and trimming were inferred from the DNA. The sample table shows fewer than 350,000 clones, and 80% to 95% are seen once. The ten largest clones add up to approximately 7.5% of the sample.

The investigation overall reported the following: Clinical and demographic metadata were provided uncurated, with the amount varying by source and participant.

A word on this clone: The antigen this receptor binds is unknown. The record has no base qualities; no much larger clone is one base away.

One collaborating source in Seattle enrolled patients during active infection and followed them longitudinally through the course of disease. The collaborating institutions used their own protocols to collect whole blood in K2EDTA tubes. For TCRbeta analysis, collaborators shipped samples as frozen whole blood, isolated PBMCs, or DNA extracted from either of those sample types. The germline V gene encodes CDR1 SNHLY and CDR2 FYNNEI. Unmatched junction bases come to 3, with V trimmed by 3 bases and J by 4 bases. CDR3 length: 14 amino acids, cysteine to phenylalanine. The sequence is cut down to CDR3 DNA, 42 bases in frame from base 1.

The chain was built from TRBV2 and TRBJ2-3; 8 bases in the middle match TRBD1. The sequence derives from a woman aged 25 to 45 with COVID-19, enrolled during active disease. The sequenced sample consisted of peripheral blood. The nucleotide sequence reads as follows: TGTGCCAGCAGTGATGAGACAGGGGCAGATACGCAGTATTTT. Its protein is CASSDETGADTQYF.